These 4 T cell receptor beta chains were all obtained from the same sample, sequenced in a study of cytomegalovirus exposure and HLA in healthy donors. Researchers ran the PCR with 60 Vbeta and 13 Jbeta primers. Some clones are missing from TCRdb's copy, which holds only in-frame ones; the method was immunoSEQ multiplex PCR. The sample holds about 130,000 clones, around 72% seen once. The sequencing input was PBMCs. The receptor source for this set is a man aged 18 to 30 in good health and CMV-seropositive.

The chain is built from TRBV7-6 and TRBJ2-7; 9 bases are a match to TRBD2. The germline gives CDR1 SGHVS, CDR2 FNYEAQ. This CDR3 contains 15 residues. The junction had 8 bases not matched to a gene; V was cut back by 1 base and J by 7 bases. CDR3 loop: CASSLGSGGIGEQYF. CDR3 DNA sequence: TGTGCCAGCAGCTTAGGCAGCGGGGGGATCGGTGAGCAGTACTTC.

This chain connects TRBV11-3 to TRBJ1-1; 10 bases agree with TRBD1. V was pared by 5 bases and J by 5 bases, with 5 bases of the junction left unmatched. The germline V gene encodes CDR1 SGHNT and CDR2 YENEEA. The CDR3 spans 14 residues. The CDR3 nucleotides are TGTGCCAGCAGCACCGGACAGGGGGAAACTGAAGCTTTCTTT. Its protein is CASSTGQGETEAFF.

This sequence joins TRBV5-4 and TRBJ1-2; D not certain. The CDR3 sequence is 14 residues long. V was shortened by 0 bases and J by 6 bases, with 12 bases between the two germline ends. Germline-derived CDR1 and CDR2 are SGHNT and YYREEE (reference sequence). The CDR3 DNA follows: TGTGCCAGCAGCTTGGTGGGAGTCGGTAATGGCTACACCTTC. Translation: CASSLVGVGNGYTF.

This clone was counted a few times. V is TRBV18 and J is TRBJ2-2, with 10 bases that match TRBD1. The J segment lost 2 bases and the V segment lost 3 bases, leaving 6 bases of the junction unmatched. The germline gives CDR1 KGHSH, CDR2 LQKENI. This CDR3 has 17 residues. The CDR3: CASSPDGDRGNTGELFF. CDR3 nucleotide sequence: TGTGCCAGCTCACCGGACGGGGACAGGGGTAACACCGGGGAGCTGTTTTTT.